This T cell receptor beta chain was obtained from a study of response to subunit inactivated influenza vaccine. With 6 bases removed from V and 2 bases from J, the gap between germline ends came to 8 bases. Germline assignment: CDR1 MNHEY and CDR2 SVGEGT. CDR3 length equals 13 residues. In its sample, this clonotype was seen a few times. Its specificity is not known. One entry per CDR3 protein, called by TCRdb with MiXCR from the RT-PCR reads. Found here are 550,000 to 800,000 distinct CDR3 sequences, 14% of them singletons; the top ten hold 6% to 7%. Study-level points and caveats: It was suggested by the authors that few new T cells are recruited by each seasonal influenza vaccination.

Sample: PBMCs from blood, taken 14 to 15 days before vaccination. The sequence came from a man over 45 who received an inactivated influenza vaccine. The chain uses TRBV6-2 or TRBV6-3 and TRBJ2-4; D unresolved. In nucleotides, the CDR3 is TGTGCCAGCAGCCACGAGCCCAAAAACATTCAGTACTTC. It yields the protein CASSHEPKNIQYF.